This T cell receptor beta chain originates from a study of cytomegalovirus exposure and HLA in healthy donors. Study-wide findings and caveats: A later analysis reportedly found that, within productive TCRs, an Asian-associated ancestry cluster had fewer N-insertions than the mean observed across the roughly 700 donors.

Trimming pared 3 bases from V and 4 bases from J, leaving 13 bases between. Germline V gives CDR1 LNHDA, CDR2 SQIVND (reference sequence). The CDR3 sequence is 15 residues long. The PCR had 60 Vbeta and 13 Jbeta primers. TCRdb keeps only in-frame clones here, not all; method: immunoSEQ multiplex PCR. This repertoire includes about 100,000 clones. A note on this clone: Antigen unknown.

The clonotype originates from a man aged 50-60 years in good health and CMV-seronegative. Sequenced material: PBMCs. This sequence joins TRBV19 and TRBJ1-5, with D unclear. CDR3 loop: CASSILGPGNQPQHF. CDR3 sequence (DNA): TGTGCCAGTAGTATTTTAGGCCCGGGTAATCAGCCCCAGCATTTT.